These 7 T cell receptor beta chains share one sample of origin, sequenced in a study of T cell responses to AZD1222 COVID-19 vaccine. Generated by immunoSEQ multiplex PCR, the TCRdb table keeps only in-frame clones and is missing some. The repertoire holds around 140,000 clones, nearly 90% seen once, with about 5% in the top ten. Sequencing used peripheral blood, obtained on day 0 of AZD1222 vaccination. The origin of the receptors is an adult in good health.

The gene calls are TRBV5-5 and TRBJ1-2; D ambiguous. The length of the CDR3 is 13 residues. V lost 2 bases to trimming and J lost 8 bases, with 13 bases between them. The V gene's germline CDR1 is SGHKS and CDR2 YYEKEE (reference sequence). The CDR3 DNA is TGTGCCAGCAGCTTATTTAAGGACGGGGGCTACACCTTC. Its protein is CASSLFKDGGYTF.

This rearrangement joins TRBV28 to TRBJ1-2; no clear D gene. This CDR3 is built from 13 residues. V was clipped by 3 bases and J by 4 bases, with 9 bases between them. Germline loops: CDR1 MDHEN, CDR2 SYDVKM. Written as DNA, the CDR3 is TGTGCCAGCAGTTTTGGCAGCTCCTATGGCTACACCTTC. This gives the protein CASSFGSSYGYTF.

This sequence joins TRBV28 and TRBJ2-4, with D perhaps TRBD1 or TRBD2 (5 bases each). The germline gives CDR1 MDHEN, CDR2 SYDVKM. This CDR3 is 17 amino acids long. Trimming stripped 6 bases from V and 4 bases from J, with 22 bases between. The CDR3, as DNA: TGTGCCAGCAGCAAGGGACCGCAAAAGAGTCGGAAAAACATTCAGTACTTC. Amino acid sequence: CASSKGPQKSRKNIQYF.

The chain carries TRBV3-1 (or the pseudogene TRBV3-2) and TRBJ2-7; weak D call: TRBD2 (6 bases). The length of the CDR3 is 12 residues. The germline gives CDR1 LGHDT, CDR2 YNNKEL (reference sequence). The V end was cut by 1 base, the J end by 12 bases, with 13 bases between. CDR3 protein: CASSQGTGRRYF. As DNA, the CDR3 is TGTGCCAGCAGCCAAGGAACGGGGAGGAGGTACTTC.

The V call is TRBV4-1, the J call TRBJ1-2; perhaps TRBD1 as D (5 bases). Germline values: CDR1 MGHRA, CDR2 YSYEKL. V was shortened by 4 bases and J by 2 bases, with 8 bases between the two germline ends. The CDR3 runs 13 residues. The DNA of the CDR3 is TGCGCCAGCAGCCCAGCAGGGAACTATGGCTACACCTTC. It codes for CASSPAGNYGYTF.

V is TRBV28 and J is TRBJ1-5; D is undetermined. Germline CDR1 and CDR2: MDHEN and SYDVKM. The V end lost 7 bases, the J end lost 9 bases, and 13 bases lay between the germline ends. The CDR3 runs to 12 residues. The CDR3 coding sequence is TGTGCCAGCATTTCCGACCTCGGGCCCCAGCATTTT. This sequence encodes CASISDLGPQHF.

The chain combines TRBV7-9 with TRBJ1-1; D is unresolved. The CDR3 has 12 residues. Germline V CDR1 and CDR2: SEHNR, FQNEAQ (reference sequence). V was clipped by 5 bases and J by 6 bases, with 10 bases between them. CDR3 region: CASSLLLAEAFF. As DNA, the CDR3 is TGTGCCAGCAGCCTCCTCTTAGCTGAAGCTTTCTTT. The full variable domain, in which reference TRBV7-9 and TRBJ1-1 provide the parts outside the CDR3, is DTGVSQNPRHKITKRGQNVTFRCDPISEHNRLYWYRQTLGQGPEFLTYFQNEAQLEKSRLLSDRFSAERPKGSFSTLEIQRTEQGDSAMYLCASSLLLAEAFFGQGTRLTVV.